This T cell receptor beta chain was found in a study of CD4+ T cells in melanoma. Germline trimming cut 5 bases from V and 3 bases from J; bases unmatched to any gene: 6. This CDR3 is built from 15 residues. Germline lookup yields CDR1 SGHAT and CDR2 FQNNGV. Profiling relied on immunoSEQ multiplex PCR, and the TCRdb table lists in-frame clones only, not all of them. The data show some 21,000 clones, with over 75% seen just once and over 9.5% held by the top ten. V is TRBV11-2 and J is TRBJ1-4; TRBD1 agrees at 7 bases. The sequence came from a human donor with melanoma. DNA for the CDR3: TGTGCCAGCAGCCGCTACAGGGGTGCTAATGAAAAACTGTTTTTT. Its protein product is CASSRYRGANEKLFF.